This T cell receptor beta chain was sequenced during a study of T cell responses to AZD1222 COVID-19 vaccine. The assay was immunoSEQ multiplex PCR, and TCRdb's table has in-frame clones only and misses some. The sample has 92,000 or so clones, about 89% seen once. Study-level points and caveats: No day 14 peak samples; only post-peak repertoires were characterized. Dominant CD4 TCR responses targeted spike regions 160-218 and 743-854. White British ancestry dominated among donors, who included more females, and clonal diversity was possibly underestimated.

With respect to this clone: What it binds is not known.

Germline CDR1 is KGHSH and CDR2 is LQKENI. Trimming took 3 bases from V and 6 from J; bases not matched to a gene: 11. The CDR3 totals 16 residues. The receptor was derived from an adult in good health. The V call is TRBV18, the J call TRBJ1-1, with 9 bases aligning to TRBD1. The input for sequencing was peripheral blood, taken on day 0 of AZD1222 vaccination. In DNA, the CDR3 is TGTGCCAGCTCACCGAGTTATGGGGACAGGGACCCTGAAGCTTTCTTT. Protein sequence: CASSPSYGDRDPEAFF.